What follows is one T cell receptor beta chain and its context. This clonotype was recorded at least ten times. Its antigen remains undetermined. Base qualities are not at hand, and no much larger clone is one base apart. This specimen comes from a study of early T cells in non-severe SARS-CoV-2 infection (dated by TCRdb to about 2021). General notes on the study: Bulk RNA from unsorted whole blood was used for TCR sequencing, so alpha and beta chains could not be paired.

The study was a case-control design nested within a healthcare worker cohort in London, UK, with weekly nasopharyngeal swab PCR tests and blood sampling. Between 23 and 31 March 2020, the week of the UK lockdown, healthcare workers were enrolled and then followed up weekly for as long as 16 weeks. The full study reports these points: Matching against VDJdb was skewed toward anti-spike CD8 responses, likely underestimated virus-specific expansions, and missed private and CD4 specificities.

Library prep was done by 5' RACE. The sample was run on a NextSeq 500. The TCR library protocol attached unique molecular identifiers to individual cDNA molecules to correct for sequencing error and PCR bias. TCR alpha and beta chains were both sequenced, and the abundances of alpha and beta sequences in each sample were closely correlated with each other. Per the original workflow: Decombinator V4 was used to annotate TCR sequences for V gene, J gene and CDR3. Expanded TCRs were defined as changing significantly between any two time points under a Poisson model with p below 0.0001. Abundances of TCRs were expressed as counts per million after normalisation to the total number of TCRs sequenced in each sample. VDJdb, accessed on 1 November 2021, was searched for TCRs annotated for CMV, EBV and SARS-CoV-2, and TCRs annotated for more than one antigen were excluded. In-frame beta chains were kept once TCRdb had trimmed the public reads at Q25 with fastp and called clones with MiXCR. Every entry covers one CDR3 protein and lists the most common genes and DNA from its rows. V and J calls and clone size were set by TCRdb, not the authors. This sample holds tens of thousands of distinct CDR3 sequences; 5.6% were observed only once. Together, the top ten hold around 26% of the sample.

Sequenced input: whole blood. This clonotype originated in an adult who was a healthcare worker with PCR-confirmed SARS-CoV-2 infection or an uninfected control (not recorded which).

For the CDR3, the sequence is CASTLIPAGTVQASEQFF. The DNA sequence reads TGTGCCAGCACCCTGATTCCGGCGGGAACAGTCCAAGCGAGCGAGCAGTTCTTC. This sequence uses TRBV28 and TRBJ2-1, and TRBD2 may be the D gene, going by 6 matching bases. Cut back by 7 bases and 10 bases, the V and J ends lie 32 bases apart. The CDR3 runs 18 amino acids, cysteine and phenylalanine included. Only the CDR3 portion is preserved as DNA: 54 bases, with reading frame beginning at the first base. According to the germline V gene, CDR1 reads MDHEN and CDR2 reads SYDVKM.